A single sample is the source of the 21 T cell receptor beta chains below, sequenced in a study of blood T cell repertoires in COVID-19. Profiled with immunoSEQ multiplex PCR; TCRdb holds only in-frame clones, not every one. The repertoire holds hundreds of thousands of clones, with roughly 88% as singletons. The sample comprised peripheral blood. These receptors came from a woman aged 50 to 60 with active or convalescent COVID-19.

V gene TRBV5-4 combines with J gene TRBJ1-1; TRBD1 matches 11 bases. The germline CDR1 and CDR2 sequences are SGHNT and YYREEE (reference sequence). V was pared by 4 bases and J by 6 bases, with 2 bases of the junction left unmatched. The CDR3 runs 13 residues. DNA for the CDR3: TGTGCCAGCAGCCGGGACAGGGGGTCTGAAGCTTTCTTT. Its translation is CASSRDRGSEAFF.

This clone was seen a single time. The CDR3 coding sequence is TGTGCCAGCTCACCAACTCCCGGGACACTTCACATGAACACTGAAGCTTTCTTT. Translation: CASSPTPGTLHMNTEAFF. V usage is TRBV18 and J usage is TRBJ1-1, with a tentative D call TRBD1 (6 bases). Trimming pared 2 bases from V and 0 bases from J, leaving 19 bases between. Germline V CDR1 and CDR2: KGHSH, LQKENI. This CDR3 is built from 18 residues.

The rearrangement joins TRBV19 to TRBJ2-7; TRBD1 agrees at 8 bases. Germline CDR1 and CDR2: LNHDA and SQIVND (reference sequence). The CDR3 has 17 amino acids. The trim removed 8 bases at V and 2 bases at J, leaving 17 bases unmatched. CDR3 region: CASGNTRTAQGAYEQYF. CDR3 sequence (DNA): TGTGCCAGTGGAAATACCCGTACTGCACAGGGGGCCTACGAGCAGTACTTC.

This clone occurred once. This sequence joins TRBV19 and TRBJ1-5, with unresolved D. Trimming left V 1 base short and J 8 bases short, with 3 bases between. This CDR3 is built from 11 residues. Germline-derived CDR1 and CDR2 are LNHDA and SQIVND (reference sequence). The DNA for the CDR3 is TGTGCCAGTAGTATAGGCGAGCCCCAGCATTTT. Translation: CASSIGEPQHF.

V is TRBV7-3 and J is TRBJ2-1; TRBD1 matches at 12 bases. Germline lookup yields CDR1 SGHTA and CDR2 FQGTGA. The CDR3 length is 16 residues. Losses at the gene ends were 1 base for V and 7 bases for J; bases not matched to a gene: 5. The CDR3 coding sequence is TGTGCCAGCAGCTTAATGGGACAGGGGGCTTTTAATGAGCAGTTCTTC. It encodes CASSLMGQGAFNEQFF.

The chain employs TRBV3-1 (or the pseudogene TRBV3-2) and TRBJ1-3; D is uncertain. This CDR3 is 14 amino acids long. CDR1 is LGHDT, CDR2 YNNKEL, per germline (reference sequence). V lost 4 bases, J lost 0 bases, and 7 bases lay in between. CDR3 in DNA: TGTGCCAGCAGCCCAGCGCTCTCTGGAAACACCATATATTTT. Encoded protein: CASSPALSGNTIYF.

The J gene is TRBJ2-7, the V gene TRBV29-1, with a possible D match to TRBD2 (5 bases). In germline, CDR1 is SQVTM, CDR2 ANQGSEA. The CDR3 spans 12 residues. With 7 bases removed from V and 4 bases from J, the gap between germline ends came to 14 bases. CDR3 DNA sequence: TGCAGCGCGGAACTAGGTGGGTACGAGCAGTACTTC. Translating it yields CSAELGGYEQYF.

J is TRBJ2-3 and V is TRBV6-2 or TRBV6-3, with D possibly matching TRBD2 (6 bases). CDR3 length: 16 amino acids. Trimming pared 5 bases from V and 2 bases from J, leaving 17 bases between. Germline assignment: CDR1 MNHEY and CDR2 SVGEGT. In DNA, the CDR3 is TGTGCCAGCAGTAAGCGGGCTACCCTAACCACAGATACGCAGTATTTT. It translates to CASSKRATLTTDTQYF.

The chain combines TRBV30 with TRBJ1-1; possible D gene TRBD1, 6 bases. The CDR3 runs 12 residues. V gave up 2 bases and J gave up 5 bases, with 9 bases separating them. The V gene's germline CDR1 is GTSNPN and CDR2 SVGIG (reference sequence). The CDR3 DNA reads TGTGCCTGGAGTCGGCAGGGGACTGAAGCTTTCTTT. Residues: CAWSRQGTEAFF.

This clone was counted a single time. Here the CDR3 reads CASSSTSRDEQYF. CDR3 DNA: TGCGCCAGCAGCTCCACTAGCCGAGACGAGCAGTACTTC. The rearrangement links TRBV5-1 to TRBJ2-7; D is perhaps TRBD2 (6 bases). Germline CDR1 is SGHRS and CDR2 is YFSETQ. V lost 3 bases and J lost 5, with 12 bases in between. The CDR3 is 13 amino acids.

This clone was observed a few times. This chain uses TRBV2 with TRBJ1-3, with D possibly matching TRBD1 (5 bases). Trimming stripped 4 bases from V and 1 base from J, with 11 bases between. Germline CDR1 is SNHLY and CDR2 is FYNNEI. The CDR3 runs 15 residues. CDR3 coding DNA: TGTGCCAGCAGTGCAGACAGTCTTTCTGGAAACACCATATATTTT. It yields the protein CASSADSLSGNTIYF.

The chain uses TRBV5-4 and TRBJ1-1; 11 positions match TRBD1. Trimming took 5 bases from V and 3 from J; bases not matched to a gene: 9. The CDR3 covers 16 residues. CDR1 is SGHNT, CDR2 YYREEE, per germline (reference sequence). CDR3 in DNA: TGTGCCAGCAGTTTACCCGGGACAGGGGGTCACACTGAAGCTTTCTTT. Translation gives CASSLPGTGGHTEAFF.

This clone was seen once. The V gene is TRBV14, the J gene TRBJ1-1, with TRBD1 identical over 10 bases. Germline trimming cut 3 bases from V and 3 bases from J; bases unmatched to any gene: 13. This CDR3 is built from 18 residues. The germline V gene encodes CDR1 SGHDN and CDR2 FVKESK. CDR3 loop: CASSQASGTGDRHTEAFF. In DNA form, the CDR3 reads TGTGCCAGCAGCCAGGCATCCGGGACAGGGGATCGGCACACTGAAGCTTTCTTT.

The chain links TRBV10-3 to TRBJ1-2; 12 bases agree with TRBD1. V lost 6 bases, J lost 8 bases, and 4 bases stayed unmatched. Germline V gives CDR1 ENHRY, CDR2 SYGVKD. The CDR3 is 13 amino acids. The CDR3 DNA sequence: TGTGCCATCAGGGGACAGGGGGCGCAAGGCTACACCTTC. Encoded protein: CAIRGQGAQGYTF.

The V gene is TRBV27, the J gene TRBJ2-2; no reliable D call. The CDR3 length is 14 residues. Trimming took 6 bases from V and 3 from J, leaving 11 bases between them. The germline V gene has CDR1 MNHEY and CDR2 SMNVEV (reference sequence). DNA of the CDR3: TGTGCCAGCAGCTGGGTAGGAGACACCGGGGAGCTGTTTTTT. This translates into CASSWVGDTGELFF.

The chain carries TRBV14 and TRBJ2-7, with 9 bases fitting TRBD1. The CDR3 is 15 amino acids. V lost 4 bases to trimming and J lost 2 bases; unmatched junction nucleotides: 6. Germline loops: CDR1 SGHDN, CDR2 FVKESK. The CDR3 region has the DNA TGTGCCAGCAGCCTCTATGGGGACAGGGCCTACGAGCAGTACTTC. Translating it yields CASSLYGDRAYEQYF.

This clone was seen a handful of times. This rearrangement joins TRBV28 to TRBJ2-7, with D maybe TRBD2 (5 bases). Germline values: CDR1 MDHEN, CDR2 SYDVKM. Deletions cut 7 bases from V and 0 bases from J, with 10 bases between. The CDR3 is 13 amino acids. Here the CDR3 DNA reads TGTGCCAGCACCTCCGGGGTCTCCTACGAGCAGTACTTC. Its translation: CASTSGVSYEQYF.

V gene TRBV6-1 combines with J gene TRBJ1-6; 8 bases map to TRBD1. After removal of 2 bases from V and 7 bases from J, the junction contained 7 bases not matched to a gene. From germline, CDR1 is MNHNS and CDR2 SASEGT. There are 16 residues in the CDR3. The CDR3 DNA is TGTGCCAGCAGTGAAAAGGACAGGGTTGGGAATTCACCCCTCCACTTT. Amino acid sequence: CASSEKDRVGNSPLHF.

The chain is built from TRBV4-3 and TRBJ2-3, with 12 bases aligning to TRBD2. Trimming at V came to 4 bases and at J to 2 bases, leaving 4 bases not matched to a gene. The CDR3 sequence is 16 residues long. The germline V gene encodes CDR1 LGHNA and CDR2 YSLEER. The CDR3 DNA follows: TGCGCCAGCAGCCGGCGACTAGCGGGGGACACAGATACGCAGTATTTT. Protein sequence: CASSRRLAGDTDTQYF.

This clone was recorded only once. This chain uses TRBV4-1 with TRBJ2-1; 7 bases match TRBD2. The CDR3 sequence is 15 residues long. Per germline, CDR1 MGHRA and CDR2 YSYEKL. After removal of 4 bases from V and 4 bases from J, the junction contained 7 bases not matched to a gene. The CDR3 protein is CASSLPGLRYNEQFF. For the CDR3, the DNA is TGCGCCAGCAGCCTACCGGGACTAAGGTACAATGAGCAGTTCTTC.

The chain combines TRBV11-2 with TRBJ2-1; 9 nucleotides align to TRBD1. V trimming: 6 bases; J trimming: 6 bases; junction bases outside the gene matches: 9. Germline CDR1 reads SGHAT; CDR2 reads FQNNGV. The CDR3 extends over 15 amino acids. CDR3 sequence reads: CASSPPGTGLNEQFF. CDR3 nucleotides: TGTGCCAGCAGTCCTCCCGGGACAGGGCTCAATGAGCAGTTCTTC. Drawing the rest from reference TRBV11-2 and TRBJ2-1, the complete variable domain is EAGVAQSPRYKIIEKRQSVAFWCNPISGHATLYWYQQILGQGPKLLIQFQNNGVVDDSQLPKDRFSAERLKGVDSTLKIQPAKLEDSAVYLCASSPPGTGLNEQFFGPGTRLTVL.